The T cell receptor (gamma chain) under discussion was sequenced for a study of gamma delta lymphoproliferative disorders and STAT genes (dated by TCRdb to the late 2010s). Notes on the research overall: The LymphoTrack Dx TCRG Assay was used to build gamma-chain libraries from a minimum of 50 ng of genomic DNA. Because no corresponding Invivoscribe delta assay was available, delta-chain libraries were prepared according to the EuroClonality-NGS working group standard operating procedure. Within a larger immunophenotypic and STAT-mutation study, TCR gamma and delta CDR3 repertoires were profiled by deep sequencing in Tgammadelta lymphoproliferative disease patients and healthy controls. A couple of gamma-chain samples and all delta-chain samples were sequenced twice to confirm results.

Genomic DNA from peripheral blood mononuclear cells isolated from patients and controls was used for TCR sequencing. Controls were approximately 23 healthy adult blood donors, with a median age of about 60 years and roughly twelve males and roughly 11 females, matched to patients for age and sex. The germline V gene provides CDR1 EGSNGY and CDR2 YDSYNSKV. Here V drops 0 bases and J drops 3 bases, and the junction holds 5 bases not matched to any gene. Taken from cysteine to phenylalanine, the CDR3 has 14 residues. The CDR3 DNA has 42 bases and is translated from base 1. In both library preparation methods, multiplex PCR was run with primers aimed at the conserved V and J regions of the TCR genes. The amplicons were purified, pooled and then sequenced on an Illumina MiSeq platform. Per the authors' processing: V(D)J alignment, clonotype assembly and translation were performed with MiXCR, whereas functionality assessment and CDR3 repertoire analyses were performed with VDJtools. CDR3 followed the IMGT definition, and analyses included only productive sequences that used functional genes, leaving out ORF genes and pseudogenes. A custom Python script was used to search all patients and controls for identical amino acid CDR3s of major clonotypes (frequency >=5%). To compare clonotype frequencies between patients and controls, a one-sided non-parametric Wilcoxon test was applied. For TCRdb, the public reads were processed anew by CATT, and duplicate DNA sequences were folded into one row. The V and J calls were determined by TCRdb, not by the authors. For this sample the table gives over a thousand gamma-chain clones, of which 10% to 15% were detected only once. The ten largest clones take up 17% of the sample.

The full study reports these points: When whole repertoires were clustered, patient gamma repertoires were grouped separately from healthy controls, whereas no separation between groups was observed for delta repertoires. The authors pointed out that NGS specificity may be lower at low frequencies, so whether leukemic clones are public or private needs to be confirmed. Leukemic cells were skewed toward terminal effectors, whereas control T cells likely spanned varied maturation stages, a difference potentially limiting comparisons between patients and controls. Almost every major gamma and delta clonotype in patients was public, meaning shared with at least one healthy donor, and only a couple of gamma clonotypes were private to disease.

By how much of the sample it makes up, this clone is medium-sized (0.01 to 0.1%). Its antigen specificity is not known. Base qualities were left out, and no much larger clone turns up one base away. The chain joins TRGV2 to TRGJ1 or TRGJ2. Since TCRdb gives no J gene, matching the DNA to germline was used here to assign it. Material: blood. The sequence was obtained from a human donor in good health. The DNA sequence is TGTGCCACCTGGGACGGGCGGGTTTATTATAAGAAACTCTTT. Translated, it gives CATWDGRVYYKKLF.